This TCR beta chain was recorded in a study of T-cell reconstitution after alpha-beta-depleted transplantation in children. This clonotype was counted only a few times. Its target is unknown. For TCRbeta, the library was prepared with unique molecular identifiers. TCRdb re-called the PCR reads with MiXCR, one entry per CDR3 protein. This sample has a few hundred thousand distinct CDR3 sequences, with over 25% found just once. Study-wide results and caveats: Newly produced T cells mostly accounted for T-cell counts and diversity one year post-transplant.

The V and J ends lost 6 bases and 2 bases respectively, with 9 bases between them. There are 13 residues in the CDR3. The TCR comes from a boy in the first two years of life with Wiskott-Aldrich syndrome, due to receive a stem cell transplant. V usage is TRBV12-3 or TRBV12-4 and J usage is TRBJ2-3; the D is unclear. Here the sequenced sample was PBMCs, taken before TCRalphabeta/CD19-depleted stem cell transplant. CDR3: CASRKAITDTQYF. The CDR3 DNA reads TGTGCCAGCAGAAAGGCGATCACAGATACGCAGTATTTT.